What follows are 24 T cell receptor beta chains derived from one specimen sequenced in a study of blood T cell repertoires in COVID-19. Method: immunoSEQ multiplex PCR; TCRdb's copy keeps in-frame clones and lacks some. In the table there are 100,000 or so clones, roughly 92% of which are singletons. Sequenced sample: peripheral blood. These TCRs come from a man in his sixties with acute or convalescent COVID-19.

The chain combines TRBV7-9 with TRBJ1-4; tentative D call: TRBD1 (5 bases). The V end lost 5 bases, the J end lost 8 bases, and 18 bases lay between the germline ends. Germline CDR1 is SEHNR and CDR2 is FQNEAQ (reference sequence). The CDR3 extends over 15 amino acids. CDR3 in amino acids: CASSTDSGLSEKLFF. The CDR3 DNA follows: TGTGCCAGCAGCACGGACTCGGGACTATCGGAAAAACTGTTTTTT.

Only one count was recorded for this clone. The CDR3 here is CAIGGGNNQPQHF. The CDR3 DNA is TGTGCCATCGGGGGGGGGAACAATCAGCCCCAGCATTTT. The chain has TRBV10-3 and TRBJ1-5; TRBD1 might be the D (5 bases). Germline values: CDR1 ENHRY, CDR2 SYGVKD. Trimming stripped 8 bases from V and 3 bases from J, with 11 bases between. CDR3 size: 13 residues.

The chain couples TRBV27 to TRBJ2-5, with 9 bases that match TRBD1. The trim removed 2 bases at V and 2 bases at J, leaving 3 bases unmatched. In germline, CDR1 is MNHEY, CDR2 SMNVEV (reference sequence). This CDR3 spans 15 amino acids. For the CDR3, the DNA is TGTGCCAGCAGTTTAAACAGGGGGCGGCAAGAGACCCAGTACTTC. Translated, it gives CASSLNRGRQETQYF.

This chain links TRBV20-1 with TRBJ1-6; D is undetermined. The CDR3 totals 14 residues. V was shortened by 3 bases and J by 10 bases, with 16 bases between the two germline ends. The germline CDR1 and CDR2 sequences are DFQATT and SNEGSKA (reference sequence). CDR3: CSASNGLRESPLHF. CDR3 coding DNA: TGCAGTGCTAGTAACGGACTGAGGGAATCACCCCTCCACTTT.

V usage is TRBV2 and J usage is TRBJ2-7; the match to TRBD1 covers 8 bases. This CDR3 region has 13 residues. The junction had 5 bases not matched to a gene; V was cut back by 6 bases and J by 4 bases. Germline V gene lookup returns CDR1 SNHLY and CDR2 FYNNEI. In DNA, the CDR3 is TGTGCCAGCAGCCGGACAGGGCTGTACGAGCAGTACTTC. Amino acids: CASSRTGLYEQYF.

The DNA of the CDR3 is TGTGCCAGCAGCCCCGAACTGGCTCGGGCTAATGAAAAACTGTTTTTT. Its translation: CASSPELARANEKLFF. The V gene is TRBV3-1 (or the pseudogene TRBV3-2), the J gene TRBJ1-4; no firm D call. Germline-derived CDR1 and CDR2 are LGHDT and YNNKEL (reference sequence). The CDR3 sequence is 16 residues long. Trimming stripped 4 bases from V and 3 bases from J, with 15 bases between.

The rearrangement links TRBV5-4 to TRBJ2-1; TRBD2 matches at 14 bases. The CDR3 has 18 residues. The V segment lost 5 bases and the J segment 9 bases; nucleotides outside the gene matches: 16. From germline, CDR1 is SGHNT and CDR2 YYREEE (reference sequence). The CDR3 region has the DNA TGTGCCAGCAGTTCCGGGACTAGCGGGAGAATCAGCGGGGTTGAGCAGTTCTTC. As protein: CASSSGTSGRISGVEQFF.

In this sample, this clone turned up once. The chain's CDR3 is CASSRDSTDYGYTF. The CDR3 DNA is TGTGCCAGCAGTCGAGACAGTACCGACTATGGCTACACCTTC. The rearrangement uses TRBV2 and TRBJ1-2, with D possibly being TRBD1 (5 bases). This CDR3 contains 14 residues. Trimming removed 5 bases from V and 3 bases from J, with 13 bases in between. Germline loops: CDR1 SNHLY, CDR2 FYNNEI.

The chain has TRBV5-1 and TRBJ1-1; tentative D call: TRBD1 (6 bases). This CDR3 has 15 amino acids. Trimming left V 4 bases short and J 0 bases short, with 13 bases between. Germline V gene lookup returns CDR1 SGHRS and CDR2 YFSETQ. The CDR3 DNA sequence: TGCGCCAGCAGCAACCATAGGACAGTGAACACTGAAGCTTTCTTT. Its protein product is CASSNHRTVNTEAFF.

The rearrangement uses TRBV24-1 and TRBJ2-7, with 10 bases identical to TRBD1. The junction had 22 bases not matched to a gene; V was cut back by 4 bases and J by 5 bases. This CDR3 has 20 residues. Germline lookup yields CDR1 KGHDR and CDR2 SFDVKD. CDR3 region: CATSDLTGSYGTGVSDEQYV. CDR3 sequence (DNA): TGTGCCACCAGTGACCTGACAGGTTCTTATGGGACAGGGGTATCGGACGAGCAGTACGTC.

CDR3 residues: CASSPGLAGGPGETQYF. Written as DNA, the CDR3 is TGCGCCAGCAGCCCCGGACTAGCGGGAGGGCCGGGTGAGACCCAGTACTTC. The rearrangement joins TRBV5-1 to TRBJ2-5; TRBD2 agrees at 15 bases. This CDR3 is 17 amino acids long. J lost 5 bases, V lost 4 bases, and 9 bases had no gene match. The V gene's germline CDR1 is SGHRS and CDR2 YFSETQ. Together with reference TRBV5-1 and TRBJ2-5, the CDR3 gives the full variable domain: KAGVTQTPRYLIKTRGQQVTLSCSPISGHRSVSWYQQTPGQGLQFLFEYFSETQRNKGNFPGRFSGRQFSNSRSEMNVSTLELGDSALYLCASSPGLAGGPGETQYFGPGTRLLVL.

This rearrangement joins TRBV19 to TRBJ2-7, with D possibly being TRBD1 (6 bases). This CDR3 contains 15 residues. Germline-derived CDR1 and CDR2 are LNHDA and SQIVND (reference sequence). The V end was cut by 6 bases, the J end by 0 bases, with 15 bases between. CDR3 protein: CASRPGRDTSYEQYF. DNA for the CDR3: TGTGCCAGTAGACCGGGCAGGGACACCTCCTACGAGCAGTACTTC.

The V gene is TRBV27, the J gene TRBJ2-5, with TRBD2 identical over 8 bases. Germline CDR1 and CDR2: MNHEY and SMNVEV (reference sequence). Trimming removed 7 bases from V and 2 bases from J; junction bases left unmatched: 12. The CDR3 contains 16 residues. The CDR3: CASTIRLAQIQETQYF. CDR3 nucleotide sequence: TGTGCCAGCACCATAAGACTAGCGCAGATTCAAGAGACCCAGTACTTC.

The rearrangement uses TRBV11-2 and TRBJ2-7; no firm D call. Trimming shortened V by 0 bases and J by 0 bases, and 6 bases separated the two germline ends. The CDR3 contains 14 residues. Germline values: CDR1 SGHAT, CDR2 FQNNGV. The CDR3 reads CASSLDHSSYEQYV. DNA of the CDR3: TGTGCCAGCAGCTTAGATCACAGCTCCTACGAGCAGTACGTC.

The V gene is TRBV5-4, the J gene TRBJ2-3; TRBD1 agrees at 7 bases. Germline-derived CDR1 and CDR2 are SGHNT and YYREEE (reference sequence). V lost 4 bases to trimming and J lost 2 bases; unmatched junction nucleotides: 7. The CDR3 sequence is 15 residues long. The DNA for the CDR3 is TGTGCCAGCAGCCCGGACAGGCTGTACACAGATACGCAGTATTTT. Translation gives CASSPDRLYTDTQYF.

The rearrangement joins TRBV6-1 to TRBJ2-1, with D perhaps TRBD2 (7 bases). The CDR3 is made up of 14 amino acids. Trimming cost V 0 bases and J 10 bases, with 13 bases left between them. CDR1 and CDR2 (germline): MNHNS, SASEGT. This chain's CDR3 is CASSEAMSGTEQFF. The CDR3 DNA sequence: TGTGCCAGCAGTGAAGCGATGAGCGGGACAGAGCAGTTCTTC.

CDR3 amino acids: CATSDPISGSVGDTQYF. CDR3 sequence (DNA): TGTGCCACCAGTGATCCGATAAGCGGGAGCGTGGGAGATACGCAGTATTTT. The chain joins TRBV24-1 to TRBJ2-3; TRBD2 matches 8 bases. CDR1 and CDR2 from the germline V gene are KGHDR and SFDVKD. V trimming: 3 bases; J trimming: 5 bases; junction bases outside the gene matches: 12. The CDR3 length is 17 residues.

V gene TRBV7-9 combines with J gene TRBJ1-4, with 7 bases identical to TRBD1. The CDR3 runs to 15 residues. Germline CDR1 SEHNR, CDR2 FQNEAQ (reference sequence). J was trimmed by 5 bases and V by 5 bases; bases with no gene match: 8. CDR3 sequence reads: CASSAGQAINEKLFF. The CDR3 nucleotides are TGTGCCAGCAGCGCCGGACAGGCTATCAATGAAAAACTGTTTTTT.

The V gene is TRBV27, the J gene TRBJ2-7, with TRBD2 as a possible D gene (5 bases). The V and J ends lost 4 bases and 5 bases respectively, with 21 bases between them. Germline CDR1 and CDR2: MNHEY and SMNVEV (reference sequence). This CDR3 has 16 amino acids. CDR3 in DNA: TGTGCCAGCAGTTCGCGAGGAGGTTGGGTGCCCCACGAGCAGTACGTC. Translation: CASSSRGGWVPHEQYV.

In DNA form, the CDR3 reads TGCAGTGGGGGACATTTAGAGCAGTACTTC. This sequence encodes CSGGHLEQYF. This chain uses TRBV20-1 with TRBJ2-7; D is perhaps TRBD1 (6 bases). Germline lookup yields CDR1 DFQATT and CDR2 SNEGSKA (reference sequence). This CDR3 region has 10 residues. Trimming removed 7 bases from V and 7 bases from J, with 11 bases in between.

DNA of the CDR3: TGTGCCAGCAGTTTGGACTCGACAGGGAACACTGAAGCTTTCTTT. Encoded protein: CASSLDSTGNTEAFF. This sequence joins TRBV7-2 and TRBJ1-1; the D gene is possibly TRBD1 (6 bases). There are 15 residues in the CDR3. V was shortened by 6 bases and J by 1 base, with 15 bases between the two germline ends. Germline CDR1 reads SGHTA; CDR2 reads FQGNSA.

This chain links TRBV29-1 with TRBJ1-1; D is possibly TRBD1 (5 bases). The CDR3 contains 14 residues. The germline CDR1 and CDR2 sequences are SQVTM and ANQGSEA. The V end lost 6 bases, the J end lost 1 base, and 15 bases lay between the germline ends. The CDR3 spells CSVYYMTANTEAFF. DNA for the CDR3: TGCAGCGTGTACTATATGACAGCGAACACTGAAGCTTTCTTT.

This sequence joins TRBV14 and TRBJ2-1; 7 bases align to TRBD2. The CDR3 spans 16 residues. The V gene's germline CDR1 is SGHDN and CDR2 FVKESK. With 0 bases clipped from V and 6 bases from J, the junction kept 8 bases outside the gene matches. This CDR3 is CASSQERWEGGNEQFF. As DNA, the CDR3 is TGTGCCAGCAGCCAAGAAAGGTGGGAGGGAGGCAATGAGCAGTTCTTC.

J is TRBJ1-2 and V is TRBV5-5, with D maybe TRBD1 (5 bases). Looked up from germline, CDR1 is SGHKS and CDR2 is YYEKEE (reference sequence). This CDR3 spans 13 amino acids. Trimming pared 4 bases from V and 4 bases from J, leaving 11 bases between. The DNA for the CDR3 is TGTGCCAGCAGCCTTAGGGGCTCCTATGGCTACACCTTC. This codes for CASSLRGSYGYTF.